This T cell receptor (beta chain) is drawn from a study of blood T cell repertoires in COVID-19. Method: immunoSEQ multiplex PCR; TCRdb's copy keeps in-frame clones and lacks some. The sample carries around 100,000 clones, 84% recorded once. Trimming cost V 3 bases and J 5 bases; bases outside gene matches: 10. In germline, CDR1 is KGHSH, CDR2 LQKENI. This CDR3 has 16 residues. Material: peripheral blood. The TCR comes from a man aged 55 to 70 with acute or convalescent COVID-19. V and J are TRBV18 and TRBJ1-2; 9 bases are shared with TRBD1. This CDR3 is CASSPLQGAIRYGYTF. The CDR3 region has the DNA TGTGCCAGCTCACCGTTACAGGGGGCAATTAGGTATGGCTACACCTTC.